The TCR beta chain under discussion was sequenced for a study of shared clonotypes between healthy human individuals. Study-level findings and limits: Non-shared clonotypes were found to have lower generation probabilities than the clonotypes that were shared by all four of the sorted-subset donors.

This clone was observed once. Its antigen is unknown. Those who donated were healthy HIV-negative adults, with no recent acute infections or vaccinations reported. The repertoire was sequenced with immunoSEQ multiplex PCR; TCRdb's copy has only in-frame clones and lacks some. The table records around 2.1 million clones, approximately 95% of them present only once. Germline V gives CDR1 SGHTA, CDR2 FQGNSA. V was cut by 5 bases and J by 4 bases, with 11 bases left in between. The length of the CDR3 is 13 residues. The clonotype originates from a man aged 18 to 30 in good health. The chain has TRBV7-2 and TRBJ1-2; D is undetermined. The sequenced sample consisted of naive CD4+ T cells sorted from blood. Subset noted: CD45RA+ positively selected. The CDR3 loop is CASSPTDLYGYTF. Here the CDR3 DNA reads TGTGCCAGCAGCCCTACGGATCTCTATGGCTACACCTTC.